A single sample gave rise to the 15 T cell receptor beta chains below, sequenced in a study of shared clonotypes between healthy human individuals. Produced via immunoSEQ multiplex PCR; TCRdb's table is partial and in-frame only. The data show approximately 710,000 clones, 90% seen once. Specimen: memory CD8+ T cells from PBMCs. The subset was: CD45RO+ cells pooled with CCR7-negative TemRA cells. The receptors derive from a man between 18 and 35 years old in good health. Some clones in this sample may be carry-over from other donors' samples.

The V gene is TRBV4-3, the J gene TRBJ2-1, with 9 bases that match TRBD1. The CDR3 contains 19 residues. Looked up from germline, CDR1 is LGHNA and CDR2 is YSLEER. V trimming: 4 bases; J trimming: 4 bases; junction bases outside the gene matches: 17. Here the CDR3 reads CASSRRITHGTGIYNEQFF. In DNA, the CDR3 is TGCGCCAGCAGCCGAAGAATCACGCACGGGACAGGGATATACAATGAGCAGTTCTTC.

With respect to this clone: This specimen includes other DNA sequences encoding the same CDR3. The chain uses TRBV27 and TRBJ2-1; D uncertain. From germline, CDR1 is MNHEY and CDR2 SMNVEV (reference sequence). Trimming shortened V by 0 bases and J by 3 bases, and 6 bases separated the two germline ends. This CDR3 comprises 14 residues. CDR3 DNA: TGTGCCAGCAGTTTATCGGGTGTCTACAATGAGCAGTTCTTC. This gives the protein CASSLSGVYNEQFF.

The V and J genes are TRBV10-3 and TRBJ2-2, with 8 nucleotides matching TRBD2. The V and J ends lost 5 bases and 1 base, in that order; junction bases with no gene match: 3. The CDR3 is 15 residues long. Germline values: CDR1 ENHRY, CDR2 SYGVKD. CDR3 region: CAISPGLGNTGELFF. For the CDR3, the DNA is TGTGCCATCAGTCCGGGACTAGGGAACACCGGGGAGCTGTTTTTT.

This clone was seen once. This chain joins TRBV2 and TRBJ1-4; 9 bases align to TRBD1. This CDR3 region has 16 residues. The J segment lost 8 bases and the V segment lost 4 bases, leaving 11 bases of the junction unmatched. CDR1 is SNHLY and CDR2 is FYNNEI in the germline V gene. The CDR3 sequence is CASSAWGQGGREKLFF. The CDR3 nucleotides read TGTGCCAGCAGTGCATGGGGACAGGGTGGGCGAGAAAAACTGTTTTTT. Complete variable domain (other parts from reference TRBV2 and TRBJ1-4): EPEVTQTPSHQVTQMGQEVILRCVPISNHLYFYWYRQILGQKVEFLVSFYNNEISEKSEIFDDQFSVERPDGSNFTLKIRSTKLEDSAMYFCASSAWGQGGREKLFFGSGTQLSVL.

The chain links TRBV7-9 to TRBJ1-1; a possible D gene is TRBD1 (5 bases). The V end was cut by 4 bases, the J end by 1 base, with 19 bases between. This CDR3 comprises 17 residues. Germline V gene data show CDR1 as SEHNR and CDR2 as FQNEAQ (reference sequence). The CDR3 region is CASSSTLWGLRNTEAFF. In nucleotides, the CDR3 is TGTGCCAGCAGCTCCACCCTTTGGGGCCTTCGGAACACTGAAGCTTTCTTT. Based on the CDR3 plus reference TRBV7-9 and TRBJ1-1, the full variable domain is DTGVSQNPRHKITKRGQNVTFRCDPISEHNRLYWYRQTLGQGPEFLTYFQNEAQLEKSRLLSDRFSAERPKGSFSTLEIQRTEQGDSAMYLCASSSTLWGLRNTEAFFGQGTRLTVV.

The V gene is TRBV5-1, the J gene TRBJ2-7; perhaps TRBD2 as D (5 bases). Between the trimmed V and J ends, which lost 2 bases and 3 bases, there was a span of 9 bases. This CDR3 is 13 amino acids long. Germline assignment: CDR1 SGHRS and CDR2 YFSETQ. The CDR3, as DNA: TGCGCCAGCAGCTTCGTACGGGGCTACGAGCAGTACTTC. Protein: CASSFVRGYEQYF. Full variable domain (rest looked up from reference TRBV5-1 and TRBJ2-7): KAGVTQTPRYLIKTRGQQVTLSCSPISGHRSVSWYQQTPGQGLQFLFEYFSETQRNKGNFPGRFSGRQFSNSRSEMNVSTLELGDSALYLCASSFVRGYEQYFGPGTRLTVT.

The chain employs TRBV27 and TRBJ2-7; 12 nucleotides match TRBD2. Germline CDR1 and CDR2: MNHEY and SMNVEV (reference sequence). V lost 1 base to trimming and J lost 3 bases; unmatched junction nucleotides: 4. The CDR3 runs 16 residues. The CDR3 sequence: CASSLYGTSGFYEQYF. CDR3 in DNA: TGTGCCAGCAGTTTATACGGGACTAGCGGGTTCTACGAGCAGTACTTC.

The chain joins TRBV10-3 to TRBJ2-2; tentative D call: TRBD2 (6 bases). This CDR3 region has 21 residues. V was trimmed by 3 bases and J by 0 bases, leaving 26 bases between them. The V gene's germline CDR1 is ENHRY and CDR2 SYGVKD. The CDR3 region has the DNA TGTGCCATCAGTGAAACCGTGAAGGGACCAGTGGGACTCGCGAACACCGGGGAGCTGTTTTTT. Amino acid sequence: CAISETVKGPVGLANTGELFF.

This chain's CDR3 is CASSLPLLSLNTEAFF. In DNA, the CDR3 is TGTGCCAGCAGCTTACCTCTGCTCAGCCTGAACACTGAAGCTTTCTTT. The V call is TRBV7-2, the J call TRBJ1-1; unclear D gene. This CDR3 has 16 residues. Germline V gives CDR1 SGHTA, CDR2 FQGNSA. V lost 2 bases to trimming and J lost 0 bases, with 13 bases between them.

The chain links TRBV7-2 to TRBJ1-2; possibly TRBD1 for D (6 bases). The germline V gene encodes CDR1 SGHTA and CDR2 FQGNSA. V shed 5 bases and J shed 0 bases, with 13 bases lying between them. The CDR3 runs to 15 residues. The CDR3 DNA reads as TGTGCCAGCAGCGGGCGGACAGACCCTAACTATGGCTACACCTTC. Residues: CASSGRTDPNYGYTF.

The rearrangement joins TRBV7-2 to TRBJ1-1, with D maybe TRBD1 (5 bases). Germline CDR1 SGHTA, CDR2 FQGNSA. Between the trimmed V and J ends, which lost 5 bases and 1 base, there was a span of 20 bases. The CDR3 runs 17 residues. The CDR3 sequence: CASSADTWLYENTEAFF. The CDR3 bases are TGTGCCAGCAGCGCGGACACGTGGCTATATGAGAACACTGAAGCTTTCTTT.

This clone appeared once. This rearrangement joins TRBV13 to TRBJ2-1, with TRBD2 identical over 10 bases. The V gene's germline CDR1 is PRHDT and CDR2 FYEKMQ (reference sequence). The CDR3 spans 15 residues. With 1 base clipped from V and 6 bases from J, the junction kept 3 bases outside the gene matches. In DNA form, the CDR3 reads TGTGCCAGCAGCTTAGAGCTAGCGGGAGCCAATGAGCAGTTCTTC. The encoded protein is CASSLELAGANEQFF.

Details on this clone: Other DNA variants within this sample encode the same CDR3. The chain combines TRBV9 with TRBJ2-7, with TRBD2 identical over 10 bases. The CDR3 runs 15 residues. CDR1 SGDLS and CDR2 YYNGEE come from the germline V gene. J gave up 4 bases and V 3 bases, and 7 bases lay outside the gene matches. Here the CDR3 DNA reads TGTGCCAGCAGCGCGGGAGCGGGAGGGTCGTACGAGCAGTACTTC. Translation: CASSAGAGGSYEQYF.

The chain combines TRBV15 with TRBJ2-7; D is perhaps TRBD1 (6 bases). The V gene lost 3 bases and the J gene lost 3 bases, with 18 bases spanning the gap. In germline, CDR1 is LNHNV, CDR2 YYDKDF (reference sequence). This CDR3 is built from 16 residues. CDR3 loop: CATSREPPGAGYEQYF. CDR3 bases: TGTGCCACCAGCAGGGAGCCTCCAGGGGCGGGCTACGAGCAGTACTTC. Variable domain in full (rest from reference TRBV15 and TRBJ2-7): DAMVIQNPRYQVTQFGKPVTLSCSQTLNHNVMYWYQQKSSQAPKLLFHYYDKDFNNEADTPDNFQSRRPNTSFCFLDIRSPGLGDTAMYLCATSREPPGAGYEQYFGPGTRLTVT.

The gene calls are TRBV29-1 and TRBJ2-3, with D unresolved. Looked up from germline, CDR1 is SQVTM and CDR2 is ANQGSEA. This CDR3 region has 11 residues. Trimming took 7 bases from V and 3 from J, leaving 8 bases between them. The CDR3 region has the DNA TGCAGCGCCAGATTTACAGATACGCAGTATTTT. Translated, it gives CSARFTDTQYF.